This is a list of T cell receptor beta chains from one sample in a study of immune evolution from preneoplasia to lung adenocarcinoma. Data came from immunoSEQ multiplex PCR; TCRdb stores just in-frame clones and leaves some out. The repertoire holds a few thousand clones, approximately 89% seen once, with about 6.7% in the top ten. The sequenced sample consisted of FFPE minimally invasive lung adenocarcinoma tissue. All receptors come from an older donor with lung adenocarcinoma. The CDR3 runs from the conserved cysteine through the conserved F or W. Rows may omit the clone size; those that give it use once, few, many or a size class.

TRBV6-7 . CATGAHAF
TRBV4-3 . CASSQVRAGQTNSNQPQHF
TRBV28 . CASSPWTGSYEQYF
TRBV30 . CAWTFEATNTGELFF
TRBV5-1 . CASSLGGMSNQPQHF
TRBV7-3 . CASSYQSTGSGELFF
TRBV4-3 . CASSQVRAGGHEQFF
TRBV10-2 . CASSDSTSNEKLFF
TRBV4-1 . CASSPDYRGWYGYTF
TRBV6-1 . CASKSGLNYNEQFF
TRBV9 . CASSGARGTEAFF
TRBV7-9 . CASSLGGAGGDGYTF
TRBV5-3 . CASSLGAQPQHF
TRBV6-4 . CASSDQGGTGELFF
TRBV6-1 . CASSGRGWGRGTEAFF
TRBV29-1 few CSVGGANTEAFF
TRBV2 . CASRAGPGYNSPLHF
TRBV21-1 . CASGVLNSSSYTKPDSGANVLTF
TRBV6-5 . CASSFRGHRQYEQYF
TRBV29-1 . CSVTGEVTQYF
TRBV6-5 . CASSRLETDF
TRBV2 . CASSVGPRSGTGVQPQHF
TRBV19 . CASSEAGGVRAYGYTF
TRBV19 . CASQDRMNTGELFF
TRBV5-6 . CASSPGVAVTDTQYF
TRBV6-4 . CASSDSTSGSTDTQYF
TRBV27 . CASSLGETQYF
TRBV5-1 . CASSLAGTDEQFF
TRBV18 . CASKTGQGNTGELFF
TRBV30 . CAWSPPNQPQHF
TRBV4-3 . CASSHPHTTSGTGELFF
TRBV12-5 once CASSLMVSRGYTF
TRBV6-5 . CASSYSVLNTEAFF
TRBV28 . CASSLVIGWNTEAFF
TRBV29-1 once CSVARLAGPDTQYF